The rows below give T cell receptor beta chains drawn from one sample of a study of cytomegalovirus exposure and HLA in healthy donors. Repertoires were generated with immunoSEQ multiplex PCR, while TCRdb's copy carries only in-frame clones and drops some. The sample holds about 100,000 clones; around 79% are singletons and the top ten take around 3.1%. What was sequenced was PBMCs. These receptors were collected from a female donor in good health and CMV-seropositive. CDR3s include the opening cysteine and the closing phenylalanine or tryptophan. The D gene is left open where the match is weak. A clone size is listed for some rows: how often the clone was seen (once, few, many), or a class if it is expanded.

V gene: TRBV28; clone size: few; D gene: TRBD1; J gene: TRBJ1-2; CDR3 DNA: TGTGCCAGCAGGCCTACGACAGGGGCTAACTATGGCTACACCTTC; CDR3 protein: CASRPTTGANYGYTF
V gene: TRBV29-1; clone size: NA; D gene: TRBD1; J gene: TRBJ1-1; CDR3 DNA: TGCAGCGCCCGACAGGGCAGTGTAAGGACTGAAGCTTTCTTT; CDR3 protein: CSARQGSVRTEAFF
V gene: TRBV5-8; clone size: few; D gene: NA; J gene: TRBJ2-7; CDR3 DNA: TGTGCCAGCAGCTTTCACAGGGTGAGATCCTACGAGCAGTACTTC; CDR3 protein: CASSFHRVRSYEQYF
V gene: TRBV7-2; clone size: NA; D gene: NA; J gene: TRBJ2-1; CDR3 DNA: TGTGCCAGCAGCCAGGCCAGAAATGAGCAGTTCTTC; CDR3 protein: CASSQARNEQFF
V gene: TRBV5-1; clone size: NA; D gene: NA; J gene: TRBJ1-3; CDR3 DNA: TGCGCCAGCAGCTTGGCTACAGCCGTCTCTGGAAACACCATATATTTT; CDR3 protein: CASSLATAVSGNTIYF
V gene: TRBV27; clone size: NA; D gene: NA; J gene: TRBJ1-2; CDR3 DNA: TGTGCCAGCAGGAGTAAGAGCTATGGCTACACCTTC; CDR3 protein: CASRSKSYGYTF
V gene: TRBV28; clone size: once; D gene: NA; J gene: TRBJ1-2; CDR3 DNA: TGTGCCAGCAGCCCAACTGCCTATGGCTACACCTTC; CDR3 protein: CASSPTAYGYTF
V gene: TRBV25-1; clone size: NA; D gene: TRBD1; J gene: TRBJ1-4; CDR3 DNA: TGTGCCAGCACTAAGGGGGCCAGGGGTAATGAAAAACTGTTTTTT; CDR3 protein: CASTKGARGNEKLFF
V gene: TRBV11-2; clone size: NA; D gene: NA; J gene: TRBJ2-1; CDR3 DNA: TGTGCCAGCAGCTTAGGACTAACTCGTATTGGGAATGAGCAGTTCTTC; CDR3 protein: CASSLGLTRIGNEQFF
V gene: TRBV4-1; clone size: once; D gene: NA; J gene: TRBJ1-1; CDR3 DNA: TGCGCCAGCAGCCTCGATGTTACATTGAAAGCTTTCTTT; CDR3 protein: CASSLDVTLKAFF
V gene: TRBV7-2; clone size: NA; D gene: TRBD1; J gene: TRBJ2-7; CDR3 DNA: TGTGCCAGCAGCTTAGGGACAGGCTACGAGCAGTACTTC; CDR3 protein: CASSLGTGYEQYF
V gene: TRBV28; clone size: once; D gene: NA; J gene: TRBJ2-5; CDR3 DNA: TGTGCCAGCAGGCCCACTGGGGGGTCACCCCAAGAGACCCAGTACTTC; CDR3 protein: CASRPTGGSPQETQYF
V gene: TRBV6-5; clone size: NA; D gene: TRBD1; J gene: TRBJ1-1; CDR3 DNA: TGTGCCAGCAGGCCCACAGGGGATAGAACTGAAGCTTTCTTT; CDR3 protein: CASRPTGDRTEAFF
V gene: TRBV7-2; clone size: NA; D gene: NA; J gene: TRBJ1-2; CDR3 DNA: TGTGCCAGCAGCTTAGAGCGACAGGCTGGCTACACCTTC; CDR3 protein: CASSLERQAGYTF
V gene: TRBV6-6; clone size: NA; D gene: NA; J gene: TRBJ2-7; CDR3 DNA: TGTGCCAGCAGTCCCGGCGGGGTTCGAGTCGGGCAGTACTTC; CDR3 protein: CASSPGGVRVGQYF
V gene: TRBV6-5; clone size: NA; D gene: NA; J gene: TRBJ2-6; CDR3 DNA: TGTGCCAGCAGTCTCTTATCTGGGGCCAACGTCCTGACTTTC; CDR3 protein: CASSLLSGANVLTF
V gene: TRBV5-4; clone size: NA; D gene: NA; J gene: TRBJ1-2; CDR3 DNA: TGTGCCAGCAGCCCGCGAGGGCCACCGAACTATGGCTACACCTTC; CDR3 protein: CASSPRGPPNYGYTF
V gene: TRBV25-1; clone size: NA; D gene: TRBD1; J gene: TRBJ2-7; CDR3 DNA: TGTGCCAGCACCGGGGGACAGGGAGCTCACGAGCAGTACTTC; CDR3 protein: CASTGGQGAHEQYF
V gene: TRBV6-5; clone size: NA; D gene: NA; J gene: TRBJ1-3; CDR3 DNA: TGTGCCAGCAGCCAAACAGGGCTAGGAAACACCATATATTTT; CDR3 protein: CASSQTGLGNTIYF
V gene: TRBV28; clone size: NA; D gene: TRBD2; J gene: TRBJ2-7; CDR3 DNA: TGTGCCAGCAGGTTGAGGGGCGGGGGTTACGAGCAGTACTTC; CDR3 protein: CASRLRGGGYEQYF
V gene: TRBV7-6; clone size: NA; D gene: TRBD1; J gene: TRBJ1-2; CDR3 DNA: TGTGCCAGCAGCTTAGCGGGACAGCGGGGCTACACCTTC; CDR3 protein: CASSLAGQRGYTF
V gene: TRBV6-5; clone size: NA; D gene: NA; J gene: TRBJ2-7; CDR3 DNA: TGTGCCAGCAGTTACTCAGGGACACGGGAGCAGTACTTC; CDR3 protein: CASSYSGTREQYF
V gene: TRBV7-6; clone size: NA; D gene: NA; J gene: TRBJ2-7; CDR3 DNA: TGTGCCAGCAGCTCTCCCTGGGAGAGCTACGAGCAGTACTTC; CDR3 protein: CASSSPWESYEQYF
V gene: TRBV7-2; clone size: once; D gene: TRBD2; J gene: TRBJ2-7; CDR3 DNA: TGTGCCAGCAGACCTAGACTAGCGGGAGGACTTGAGCAGTACTTC; CDR3 protein: CASRPRLAGGLEQYF
V gene: TRBV30; clone size: NA; D gene: NA; J gene: TRBJ2-1; CDR3 DNA: TGTGCCTGGAGAGAGGCAGGGGCCTACAATGAGCAGTTCTTC; CDR3 protein: CAWREAGAYNEQFF
V gene: TRBV11-2; clone size: NA; D gene: TRBD1; J gene: TRBJ1-1; CDR3 DNA: TGTGCCAGCAGCTCCATCGGGACAGGCCGGAACATGAACACTGAAGCTTTCTTT; CDR3 protein: CASSSIGTGRNMNTEAFF
V gene: TRBV7-3; clone size: few; D gene: NA; J gene: TRBJ1-1; CDR3 DNA: TGTGCCAGCAGCCCCATGGGCTCTCTTCAGGTCACTGAAGCTTTCTTT; CDR3 protein: CASSPMGSLQVTEAFF
V gene: TRBV9; clone size: NA; D gene: NA; J gene: TRBJ1-2; CDR3 DNA: TGTGCCAGCAGCTCGACGAACAGGGTGTGGGGCTACACCTTC; CDR3 protein: CASSSTNRVWGYTF
V gene: TRBV29-1; clone size: NA; D gene: TRBD1; J gene: TRBJ2-2; CDR3 DNA: TGCAGCGCGGGACAGGGGTTTTCGAACACCGGGGAGCTGTTTTTT; CDR3 protein: CSAGQGFSNTGELFF
V gene: TRBV5-6; clone size: NA; D gene: NA; J gene: TRBJ2-5; CDR3 DNA: TGTGCCAGCAGCCCTCTCAGGGGACCCTATCCCCAAGAGACCCAGTACTTC; CDR3 protein: CASSPLRGPYPQETQYF
V gene: TRBV9; clone size: NA; D gene: TRBD1; J gene: TRBJ2-7; CDR3 DNA: TGTGCCAGCAGCGGGGGTATGGGACAGCAGCCCGAGCAGTACTTC; CDR3 protein: CASSGGMGQQPEQYF
V gene: TRBV11-3; clone size: once; D gene: NA; J gene: TRBJ2-2; CDR3 DNA: TGTGCCAGCAGTCACAGGGCTTTCGGGGAGCTGTTTTTT; CDR3 protein: CASSHRAFGELFF
V gene: TRBV7-8; clone size: NA; D gene: NA; J gene: TRBJ2-7; CDR3 DNA: TGTGCCAGCAGTTCCTACAGCGGAGAATACTTC; CDR3 protein: CASSSYSGEYF
V gene: TRBV2; clone size: few; D gene: TRBD1; J gene: TRBJ1-4; CDR3 DNA: TGTGCCAGCAGTTGGGGCGACAGGGACGATGAAAAACTGTTTTTT; CDR3 protein: CASSWGDRDDEKLFF
V gene: TRBV28; clone size: NA; D gene: NA; J gene: TRBJ2-2; CDR3 DNA: TGTGCCAGCAACCCCCGGTCGGTAAACACCGGGGAGCTGTTTTTT; CDR3 protein: CASNPRSVNTGELFF
V gene: TRBV28; clone size: NA; D gene: TRBD1; J gene: TRBJ2-7; CDR3 DNA: TGTGCCAGCAGTTTGAGACAGGGGGCATGGGAGCAGTACTTC; CDR3 protein: CASSLRQGAWEQYF
V gene: TRBV14; clone size: few; D gene: TRBD1; J gene: TRBJ1-2; CDR3 DNA: TGTGCCAGCAGCCCAGGACAGGACCCGCGCTATGGCTACACCTTC; CDR3 protein: CASSPGQDPRYGYTF
V gene: TRBV5-4; clone size: NA; D gene: TRBD1; J gene: TRBJ2-7; CDR3 DNA: TGTGCCAGCAGCTTGGGCACTCCCGGGACAGTTCTTCATTACTACGAGCAGTACTTC; CDR3 protein: CASSLGTPGTVLHYYEQYF
V gene: TRBV6-5; clone size: NA; D gene: NA; J gene: TRBJ1-1; CDR3 DNA: TGTGCCAGCAGCCTCAGGGGGAACACTGAAGCTTTCTTT; CDR3 protein: CASSLRGNTEAFF
V gene: TRBV7-9; clone size: NA; D gene: TRBD1; J gene: TRBJ2-7; CDR3 DNA: TGTGCCAGCAGCTTACGGACAGGGTTTGCGGAGCAGTACTTC; CDR3 protein: CASSLRTGFAEQYF
V gene: TRBV9; clone size: NA; D gene: NA; J gene: TRBJ1-1; CDR3 DNA: TGTGCCAGCAGCCCCGGGGGTGCTCGGAGCACTGAAGCTTTCTTT; CDR3 protein: CASSPGGARSTEAFF
V gene: TRBV6-6; clone size: NA; D gene: NA; J gene: TRBJ1-1; CDR3 DNA: TGTGCCAGCAAGGGCCGGGATGACGCTGAAGCTTTCTTT; CDR3 protein: CASKGRDDAEAFF
V gene: TRBV18; clone size: NA; D gene: TRBD2; J gene: TRBJ2-2; CDR3 DNA: TGTGCCAGCTCACCAGGGCTAGCGGTACACACCGGGGAGCTGTTTTTT; CDR3 protein: CASSPGLAVHTGELFF
V gene: TRBV25-1; clone size: NA; D gene: TRBD1; J gene: TRBJ1-2; CDR3 DNA: TGTGCCAGCAGTGCCCCCATCAAGACAGGGGGCGCGTGGGAGGGCTACACCTTC; CDR3 protein: CASSAPIKTGGAWEGYTF
V gene: TRBV5-8; clone size: NA; D gene: NA; J gene: TRBJ1-1; CDR3 DNA: TGTGCCAGCAGCTTGGCAAGGGGAGCTTTCTTT; CDR3 protein: CASSLARGAFF
V gene: TRBV30; clone size: NA; D gene: TRBD1; J gene: TRBJ2-7; CDR3 DNA: TGTGCCTGGAGGCTACAGGGGGTCCACGAGCAGTACTTC; CDR3 protein: CAWRLQGVHEQYF